The T cell receptor (beta chain) under discussion was sequenced for a study of T-cell reconstitution after alpha-beta-depleted transplantation in children listed by TCRdb under 2016. Notes on the research overall: T-cell immune reconstitution after TCRalphabeta/CD19-depleted allogeneic hematopoietic cell transplantation in children was quantitatively tracked in the study by means of TCR repertoire profiling.

Based on the germline V gene, the CDR1 and CDR2 sequences are ENHRY and SYGVKD. From cysteine to phenylalanine, the CDR3 is 12 amino acids long. Only the CDR3 region is kept as DNA, spanning 36 bases read in frame from base 1. The junction shows trimming of 2 bases on V and 5 bases on J, plus 6 bases between the germline ends. This clonotype was found many times. Its antigen remains undetermined. Nothing much larger sits one base from this clone, and base qualities are not available. Libraries were made using PCR. Sequencing instrument: Illumina HiSeq 2500. TCR libraries were prepared with molecular barcoding, using unique molecular identifiers to normalize TCRbeta repertoire quantification. Through fastp at Q25 and MiXCR, TCRdb rebuilt clones from the public reads, retaining in-frame beta chains. Entries that share a CDR3 protein sequence are merged under the most common genes and DNA. The sample table records 150,000 to 250,000 distinct CDR3 sequences; roughly 15% of these occur just once. Clones ranked in the top ten supply about 12% of the sample.

The rearranged segments are TRBV10-3 and TRBJ2-5; the D gene cannot be named for sure. The clonotype comes from a human donor who donated a stem cell graft to a child with acute lymphoblastic leukemia. Sequencing used PBMCs from the stem cell graft donor, obtained from the stem cell graft. The nucleotides are TGTGCCATCAGTGAGGGGTTGGAGACCCAGTACTTC. Its translation reads: CAISEGLETQYF.